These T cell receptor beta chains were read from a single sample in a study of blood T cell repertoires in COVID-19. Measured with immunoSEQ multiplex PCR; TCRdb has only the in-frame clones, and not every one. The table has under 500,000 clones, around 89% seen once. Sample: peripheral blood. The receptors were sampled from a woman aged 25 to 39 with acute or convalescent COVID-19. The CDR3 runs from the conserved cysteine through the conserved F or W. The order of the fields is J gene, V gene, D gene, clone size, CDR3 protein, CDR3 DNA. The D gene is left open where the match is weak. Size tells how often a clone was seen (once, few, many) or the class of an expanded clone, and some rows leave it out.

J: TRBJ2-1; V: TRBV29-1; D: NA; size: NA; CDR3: CSVQKADNEQFF; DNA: TGCAGCGTGCAGAAGGCGGACAATGAGCAGTTCTTC
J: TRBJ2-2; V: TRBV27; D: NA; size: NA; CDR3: CASSLRGAIGELFF; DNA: TGTGCCAGCAGTTTACGGGGGGCGATCGGGGAGCTGTTTTTT
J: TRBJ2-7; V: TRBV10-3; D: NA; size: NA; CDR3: CAISEPRDIRGYEQYF; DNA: TGTGCCATCAGTGAGCCACGGGACATTAGAGGCTACGAGCAGTACTTC
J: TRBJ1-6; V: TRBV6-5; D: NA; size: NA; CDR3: CASSPRLNSPLHF; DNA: TGTGCCAGCAGTCCCCGACTAAATTCACCCCTCCACTTT
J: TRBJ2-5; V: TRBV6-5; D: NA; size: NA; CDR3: CASSYRRQETQYF; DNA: TGTGCCAGCAGTTACCGTCGCCAAGAGACCCAGTACTTC
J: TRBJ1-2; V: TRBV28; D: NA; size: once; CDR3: CASSPIVDNRPGGYTF; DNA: TGTGCCAGCAGCCCAATCGTGGATAATCGGCCGGGGGGCTACACCTTC
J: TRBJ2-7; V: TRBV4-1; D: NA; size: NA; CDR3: CASSPRGPSYEQYF; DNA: TGCGCCAGCAGCCCGCGGGGACCCTCCTACGAGCAGTACTTC
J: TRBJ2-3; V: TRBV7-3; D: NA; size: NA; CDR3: CASSSRRGDTQYF; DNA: TGTGCCAGCAGCTCCCGGCGGGGAGATACGCAGTATTTT
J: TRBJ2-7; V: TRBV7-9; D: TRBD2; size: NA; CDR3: CASSPLAGPSYEQYF; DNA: TGTGCCAGCAGCCCTCTAGCGGGGCCCTCCTACGAGCAGTACTTC
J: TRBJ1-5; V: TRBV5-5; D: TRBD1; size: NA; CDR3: CASSLDRGTQPQHF; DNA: TGTGCCAGCAGCTTGGACAGGGGAACGCAGCCCCAGCATTTT